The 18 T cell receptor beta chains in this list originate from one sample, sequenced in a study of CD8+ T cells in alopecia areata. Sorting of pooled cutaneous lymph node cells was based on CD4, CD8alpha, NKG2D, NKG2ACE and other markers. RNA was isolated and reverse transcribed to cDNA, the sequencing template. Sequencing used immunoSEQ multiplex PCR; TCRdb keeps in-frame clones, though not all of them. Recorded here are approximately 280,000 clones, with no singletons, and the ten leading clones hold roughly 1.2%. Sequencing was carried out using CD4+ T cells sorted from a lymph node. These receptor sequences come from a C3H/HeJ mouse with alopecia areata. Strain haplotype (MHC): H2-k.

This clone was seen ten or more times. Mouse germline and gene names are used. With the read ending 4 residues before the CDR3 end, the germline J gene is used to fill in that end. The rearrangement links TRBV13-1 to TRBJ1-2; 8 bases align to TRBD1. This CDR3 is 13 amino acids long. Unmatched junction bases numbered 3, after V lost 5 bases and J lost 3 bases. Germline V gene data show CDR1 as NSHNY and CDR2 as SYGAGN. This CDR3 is CASRDREDSDYTF. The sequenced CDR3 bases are TGTGCCAGCAGGGACAGGGAGGACTCC.

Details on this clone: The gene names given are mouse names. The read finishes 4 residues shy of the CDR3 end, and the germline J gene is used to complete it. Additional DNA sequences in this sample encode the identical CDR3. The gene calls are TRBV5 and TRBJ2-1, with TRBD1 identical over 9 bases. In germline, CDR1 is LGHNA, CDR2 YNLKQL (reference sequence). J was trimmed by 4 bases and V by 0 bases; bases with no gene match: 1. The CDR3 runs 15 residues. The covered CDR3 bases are TGTGCCAGCAGCCAAGAAGGACAGGGGTATGCT. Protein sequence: CASSQEGQGYA. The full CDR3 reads CASSQEGQGYAEQFF.

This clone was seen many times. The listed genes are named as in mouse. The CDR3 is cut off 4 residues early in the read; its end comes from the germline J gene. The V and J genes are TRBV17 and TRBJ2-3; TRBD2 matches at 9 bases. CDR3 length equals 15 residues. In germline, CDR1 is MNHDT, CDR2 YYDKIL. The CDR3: CASSRELGGEETLYF. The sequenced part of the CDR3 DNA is TGTGCTAGCAGTAGAGAACTGGGGGGTGAAGAA. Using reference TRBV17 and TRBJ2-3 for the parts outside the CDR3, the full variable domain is DTTVKQNPRYKLARVGKPVNLICSQTMNHDTMYWYQKKPNQAPKLLLFYYDKILNREADTFEKFQSSRPNNSFCSLYIGSAGLEYSAMYLCASSRELGGEETLYFGSGTRLTVL.

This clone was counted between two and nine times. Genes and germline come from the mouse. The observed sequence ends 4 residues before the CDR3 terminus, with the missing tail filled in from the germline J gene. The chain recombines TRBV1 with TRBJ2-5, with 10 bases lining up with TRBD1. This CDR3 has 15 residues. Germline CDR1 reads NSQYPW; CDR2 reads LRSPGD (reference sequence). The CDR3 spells CTCSAGDRGKDTQYF. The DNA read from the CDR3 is TGCACCTGCAGTGCAGGGGACAGGGGAAAAGAC.

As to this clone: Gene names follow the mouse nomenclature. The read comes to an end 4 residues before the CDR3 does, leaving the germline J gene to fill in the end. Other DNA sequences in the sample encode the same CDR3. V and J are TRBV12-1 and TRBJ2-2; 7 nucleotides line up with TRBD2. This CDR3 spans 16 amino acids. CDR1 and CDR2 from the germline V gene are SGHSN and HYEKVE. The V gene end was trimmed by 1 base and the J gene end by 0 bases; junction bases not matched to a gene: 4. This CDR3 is CASSLSGGANTGQLYF. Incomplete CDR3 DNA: TGTGCCAGCTCTCTTTCTGGGGGAGCAAACACCGGG. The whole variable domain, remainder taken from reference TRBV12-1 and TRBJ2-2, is DSGVVQSPRHIIKEKGGRSVLTCIPISGHSNVVWYQQTLGKELKFLIQHYEKVERDKGFLPSRFSVQQFDDYHSEMNMSALELEDSAMYFCASSLSGGANTGQLYFGEGSKLTVL.

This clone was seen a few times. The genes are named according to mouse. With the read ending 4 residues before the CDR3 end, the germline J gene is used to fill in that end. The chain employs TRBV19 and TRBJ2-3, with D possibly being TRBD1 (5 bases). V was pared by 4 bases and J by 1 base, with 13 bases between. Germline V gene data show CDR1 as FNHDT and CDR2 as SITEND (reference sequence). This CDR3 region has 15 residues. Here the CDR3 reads CASSSGQTGAETLYF. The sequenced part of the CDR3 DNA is TGTGCCAGCAGTTCAGGACAAACAGGTGCAGAA.

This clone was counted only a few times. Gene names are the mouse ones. The CDR3 spells CASSTGTGDYEQYF. The covered CDR3 bases are TGTGCCAGCAGTACCGGGACAGGGGACTAT. The chain combines TRBV13-3 with TRBJ2-7; 10 nucleotides match TRBD1. The read terminates 4 residues ahead of where the CDR3 ends, so the germline J gene completes it. Per germline, CDR1 NNHDY and CDR2 SYVADS. V trimming: 4 bases; J trimming: 3 bases; junction bases outside the gene matches: 4. The CDR3 covers 14 residues.

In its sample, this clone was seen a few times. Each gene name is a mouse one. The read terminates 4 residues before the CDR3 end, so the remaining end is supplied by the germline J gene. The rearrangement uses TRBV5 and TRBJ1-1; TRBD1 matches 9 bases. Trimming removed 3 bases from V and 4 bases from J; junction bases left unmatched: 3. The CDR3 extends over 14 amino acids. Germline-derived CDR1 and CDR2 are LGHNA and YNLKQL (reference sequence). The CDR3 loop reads CASSHTGGVTEVFF. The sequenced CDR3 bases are TGTGCCAGCAGCCACACAGGGGGCGTCACA.

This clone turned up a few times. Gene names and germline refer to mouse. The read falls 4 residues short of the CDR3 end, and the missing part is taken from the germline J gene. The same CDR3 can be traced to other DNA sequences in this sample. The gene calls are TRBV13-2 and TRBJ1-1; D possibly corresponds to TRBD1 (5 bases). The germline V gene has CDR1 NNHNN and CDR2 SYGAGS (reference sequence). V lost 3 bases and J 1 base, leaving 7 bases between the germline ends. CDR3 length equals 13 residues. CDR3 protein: CASGVTGNTEVFF. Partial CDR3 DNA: TGTGCCAGCGGTGTCACAGGGAACACA.

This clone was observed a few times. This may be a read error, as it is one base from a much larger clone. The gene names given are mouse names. The CDR3 sequence: CASRDRVNSDYTF. The CDR3 DNA, read in part, is TGTGCCAGCAGGGACAGGGTAAACTCC. The gene calls are TRBV13-1 and TRBJ1-2, with 8 nucleotides matching TRBD1. The DNA ends 4 residues before the CDR3 does, and the rest of the CDR3 is filled in from the germline J gene. There are 13 residues in the CDR3. V lost 5 bases and J lost 1; bases outside the gene matches: 1. Germline V gives CDR1 NSHNY, CDR2 SYGAGN.

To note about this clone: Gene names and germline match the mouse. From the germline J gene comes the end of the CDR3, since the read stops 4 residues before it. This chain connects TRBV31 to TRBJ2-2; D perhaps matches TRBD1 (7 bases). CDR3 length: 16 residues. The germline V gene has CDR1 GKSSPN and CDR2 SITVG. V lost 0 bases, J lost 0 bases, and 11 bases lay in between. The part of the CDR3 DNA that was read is TGTGCCTGGAGTCTAGGCAGGGGGGCAAACACCGGG. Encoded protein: CAWSLGRGANTG. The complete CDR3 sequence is CAWSLGRGANTGQLYF. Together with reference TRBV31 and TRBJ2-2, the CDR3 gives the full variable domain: AQTIHQWPVAEIKAVGSPLSLGCTIKGKSSPNLYWYWQATGGTLQQLFYSITVGQVESVVQLNLSASRPKDDQFILSTEKLLLSHSGFYLCAWSLGRGANTGQLYFGEGSKLTVL.

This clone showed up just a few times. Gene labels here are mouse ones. The DNA read from the CDR3 is TGTGCCAGCAGTGATTTTGGGAGTGCAGAA. Its translation is CASSDFGSAE. The CDR3 as a whole reads CASSDFGSAETLYF. The chain couples TRBV13-1 to TRBJ2-3; D remains ambiguous. The read is 4 residues too short to cover the CDR3 end, so that end is filled in from the germline J gene. Germline V lookup: CDR1 NSHNY, CDR2 SYGAGN. V was trimmed by 1 base and J by 0 bases, leaving 6 bases between them. The CDR3 totals 14 residues.

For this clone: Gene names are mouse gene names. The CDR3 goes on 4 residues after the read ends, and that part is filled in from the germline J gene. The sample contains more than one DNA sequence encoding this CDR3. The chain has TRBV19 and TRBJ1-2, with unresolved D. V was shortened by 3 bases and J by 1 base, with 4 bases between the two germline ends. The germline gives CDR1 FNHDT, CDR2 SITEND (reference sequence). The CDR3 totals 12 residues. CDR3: CASSKQNSDYTF. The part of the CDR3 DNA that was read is TGTGCCAGCAGTAAACAAAACTCC.

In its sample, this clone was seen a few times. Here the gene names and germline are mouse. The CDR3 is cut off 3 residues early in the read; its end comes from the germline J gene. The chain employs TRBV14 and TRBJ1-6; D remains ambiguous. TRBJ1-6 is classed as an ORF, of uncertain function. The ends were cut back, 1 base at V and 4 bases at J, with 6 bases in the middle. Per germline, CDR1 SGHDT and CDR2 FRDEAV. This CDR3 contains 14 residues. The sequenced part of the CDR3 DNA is TGTGCCAGCAGTTTCCTGACTTATAATTCGCCC. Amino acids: CASSFLTYNSP. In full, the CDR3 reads CASSFLTYNSPLYF.

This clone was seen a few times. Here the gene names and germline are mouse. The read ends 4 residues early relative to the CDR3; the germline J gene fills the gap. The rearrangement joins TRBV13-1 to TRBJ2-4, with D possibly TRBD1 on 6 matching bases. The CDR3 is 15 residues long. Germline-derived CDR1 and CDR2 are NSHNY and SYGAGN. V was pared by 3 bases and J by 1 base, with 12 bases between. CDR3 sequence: CASSGNRDGQNTLYF. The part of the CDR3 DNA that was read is TGTGCCAGCAGTGGTAACAGGGACGGTCAAAAC.

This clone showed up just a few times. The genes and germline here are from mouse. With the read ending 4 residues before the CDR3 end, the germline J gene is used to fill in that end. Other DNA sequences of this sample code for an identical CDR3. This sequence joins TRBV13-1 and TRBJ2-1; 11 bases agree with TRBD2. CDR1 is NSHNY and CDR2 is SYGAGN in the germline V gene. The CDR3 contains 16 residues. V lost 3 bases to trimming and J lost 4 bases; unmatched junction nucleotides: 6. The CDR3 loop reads CASSGLRLGGYAEQFF. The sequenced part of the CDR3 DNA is TGTGCCAGCAGTGGCCTTCGACTGGGGGGGTATGCT.

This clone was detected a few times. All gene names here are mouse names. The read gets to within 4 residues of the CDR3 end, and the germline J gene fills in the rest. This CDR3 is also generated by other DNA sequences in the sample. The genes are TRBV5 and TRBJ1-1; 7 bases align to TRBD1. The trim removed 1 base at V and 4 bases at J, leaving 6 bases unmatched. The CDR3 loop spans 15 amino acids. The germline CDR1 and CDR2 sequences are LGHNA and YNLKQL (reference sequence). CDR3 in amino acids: CASSQVRGQGTEVFF. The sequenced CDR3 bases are TGTGCCAGCAGCCAAGTAAGGGGGCAGGGCACA.

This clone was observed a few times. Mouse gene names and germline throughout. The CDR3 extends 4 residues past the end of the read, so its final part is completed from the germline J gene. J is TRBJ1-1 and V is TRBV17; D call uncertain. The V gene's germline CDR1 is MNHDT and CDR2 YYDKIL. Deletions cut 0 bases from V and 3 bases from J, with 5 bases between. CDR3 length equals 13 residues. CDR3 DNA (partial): TGTGCTAGCAGTAGAGATGGGTACACA. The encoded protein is CASSRDGYT. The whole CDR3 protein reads CASSRDGYTEVFF.